The T cell receptor beta chain described here comes from a study of T cell responses to AZD1222 COVID-19 vaccine. For the study at large: Second-dose intervals of approximately 4 or approximately 12 weeks were pooled. Study findings and constraints: Receipt of two AZD1222 doses was followed by a rise in Spike-specific TCR breadth and depth.

The protocol was immunoSEQ multiplex PCR, while the TCRdb copy is restricted to in-frame clones and leaves out a portion. The sample carries more than 45,000 clones, about 88% recorded once. A remark on this clone: Its cognate antigen is unknown.

Germline lookup yields CDR1 LNHDA and CDR2 SQIVND (reference sequence). Between the trimmed V and J ends, which lost 6 bases and 5 bases, there was a span of 11 bases. The CDR3 sequence is 13 residues long. This TCR derives from an adult in good health. The rearrangement uses TRBV19 and TRBJ1-5; D is undetermined. Sequenced material: peripheral blood, taken on day 0 of AZD1222 vaccination. The CDR3 reads CASRRDEDQPQHF. The DNA for the CDR3 is TGTGCCAGTAGAAGAGACGAGGATCAGCCCCAGCATTTT.